This T cell receptor beta chain is from a study of T cell responses to AZD1222 COVID-19 vaccine. About this clone itself: Its antigen is unknown.

Only in-frame clones appear in the TCRdb table, and some are missing; sequencing was by immunoSEQ multiplex PCR. The sample contains some 110,000 clones, 80% to 90% of which appear only once. The V and J ends lost 4 bases and 1 base respectively, with 2 bases between them. The length of the CDR3 is 12 residues. Germline loops: CDR1 LNHDA, CDR2 SQIVND (reference sequence). Overall study findings and caveats: Clonal diversity was possibly underestimated, and the donors were mostly white British, with more females.

Sequencing was performed on peripheral blood, taken on day 0 of AZD1222 vaccination. This TCR derives from an adult in good health. V usage is TRBV19 and J usage is TRBJ2-1; D is unresolved. CDR3 protein: CASSRSYNEQFF. The CDR3 DNA is TGTGCCAGTAGTAGGTCCTACAATGAGCAGTTCTTC.